The 30 T cell receptor beta chains below all came from one sample that was sequenced in a study of shared T cell receptors in the human thymus listed by TCRdb under 2021. The library was built by means of the immunoSEQ multiplex PCR assay. Held by TCRdb, this immuneACCESS table contains in-frame sequences only and omits some clones. Under half of the omission traces to an unresolved V gene where checked; the cause of the rest is unknown. For this sample the table gives roughly 710,000 clones, of which roughly 88% were detected only once. The leading ten clones occupy more than 0.008% of the sample. The data were also submitted as part of a second study, on human thymus T cells.

Sequenced input: thymocytes. Source of these receptors: a girl under three years old with a congenital heart defect. Donor details come from another sample of the same person, matched by shared clones.

This clone was detected only once. The chain combines TRBV7-3 with TRBJ1-4; no reliable D call. Trimming stripped 1 base from V and 4 bases from J, with 22 bases between. In germline, CDR1 is SGHTA, CDR2 FQGTGA. The CDR3 totals 19 residues. CDR3 in DNA: TGTGCCAGCAGCTTAAGCCAACCGGGAGCCAAGGATTATAATGAAAAACTGTTTTTT. Translated, it gives CASSLSQPGAKDYNEKLFF. Combining the CDR3 with reference TRBV7-3 and TRBJ1-4 gives the whole variable domain GAGVSQTPSNKVTEKGKYVELRCDPISGHTALYWYRQSLGQGPEFLIYFQGTGAADDSGLPNDRFFAVRPEGSVSTLKIQRTERGDSAVYLCASSLSQPGAKDYNEKLFFGSGTQLSVL.

The chain couples TRBV18 to TRBJ1-3; a possible D gene is TRBD1 (6 bases). Germline V gives CDR1 KGHSH, CDR2 LQKENI. V lost 3 bases to trimming and J lost 8 bases, with 11 bases between them. CDR3 size: 13 residues. CDR3 in amino acids: CASSPDSMDTIYF. The CDR3 bases are TGTGCCAGCTCACCGGACAGTATGGACACCATATATTTT.

The chain recombines TRBV25-1 with TRBJ1-1; 8 bases agree with TRBD1. The CDR3 covers 14 residues. Germline CDR1 and CDR2: MGHDK and SYGVNS. V lost 10 bases, J lost 3 bases, and 10 bases stayed unmatched. The CDR3 DNA sequence: TGTGCCACCGCCCCGGGACAGGAAGACACTGAAGCTTTCTTT. Translating gives CATAPGQEDTEAFF.

This clone was recorded a few times. The chain couples TRBV29-1 to TRBJ1-2; D is possibly TRBD1 (5 bases). The germline V and J ends were trimmed by 6 bases and 4 bases, with 21 bases remaining between them. The CDR3 is 15 amino acids. Germline values: CDR1 SQVTM, CDR2 ANQGSEA. The CDR3 bases are TGCAGCGTGGGGGAGGCCCACCCCTCGGGCTATGGCTACACCTTC. As protein: CSVGEAHPSGYGYTF.

The chain links TRBV15 to TRBJ1-5; the match to TRBD1 covers 7 bases. V shed 5 bases and J 5 bases; nucleotides not matched to a gene: 18. The CDR3 consists of 18 residues. The germline gives CDR1 LNHNV, CDR2 YYDKDF (reference sequence). For the CDR3, the DNA is TGTGCCACCAGCCCAACAGACAGGGTAAAACTGGAAGATCAGCCCCAGCATTTT. Its protein is CATSPTDRVKLEDQPQHF.

This rearrangement joins TRBV5-1 to TRBJ2-7; TRBD1 aligns across 9 bases. This CDR3 has 15 amino acids. V lost 4 bases to trimming and J lost 6 bases; unmatched junction nucleotides: 11. Germline CDR1 and CDR2: SGHRS and YFSETQ. CDR3 residues: CASSPSPGTGCEQYF. The CDR3 DNA sequence: TGCGCCAGCAGCCCGAGTCCCGGGACAGGGTGCGAGCAGTACTTC. Variable domain in full (rest from reference TRBV5-1 and TRBJ2-7): KAGVTQTPRYLIKTRGQQVTLSCSPISGHRSVSWYQQTPGQGLQFLFEYFSETQRNKGNFPGRFSGRQFSNSRSEMNVSTLELGDSALYLCASSPSPGTGCEQYFGPGTRLTVT.

The chain has TRBV19 and TRBJ1-6; 8 nucleotides line up with TRBD1. The V gene's germline CDR1 is LNHDA and CDR2 SQIVND (reference sequence). The length of the CDR3 is 14 residues. V was pared by 6 bases and J by 7 bases, with 5 bases of the junction left unmatched. Here the CDR3 DNA reads TGTGCCAGTAGCTTAGGACAGGGCAATTCACCCCTCCACTTT. This sequence encodes CASSLGQGNSPLHF.

This sequence joins TRBV7-6 and TRBJ1-2; a possible D gene is TRBD1 (5 bases). V was cut by 2 bases and J by 0 bases, with 10 bases left in between. The CDR3 is 15 residues long. Looked up from germline, CDR1 is SGHVS and CDR2 is FNYEAQ. In nucleotides, the CDR3 is TGTGCCAGCAGCTTACCGGACACTGCTAACTATGGCTACACCTTC. Amino acids: CASSLPDTANYGYTF.

V gene TRBV5-6 combines with J gene TRBJ2-3; 8 bases are a match to TRBD2. The CDR3 covers 18 residues. The germline gives CDR1 SGHDT, CDR2 YYEEEE. The junction had 19 bases not matched to a gene; V was cut back by 4 bases and J by 6 bases. In DNA, the CDR3 is TGTGCCAGCAGCCCGGGGGGGGGACTTGAGGGTAGTCTGGATACGCAGTATTTT. Its protein is CASSPGGGLEGSLDTQYF.

V is TRBV6-1 and J is TRBJ1-4, with 8 bases identical to TRBD1. The V and J ends lost 3 bases and 3 bases, in that order; junction bases with no gene match: 9. The CDR3 loop spans 17 amino acids. CDR1 MNHNS and CDR2 SASEGT come from the germline V gene. As DNA, the CDR3 is TGTGCCAGCAGTGATTGGGCCAGGGGGCGGCCTAATGAAAAACTGTTTTTT. It encodes CASSDWARGRPNEKLFF.

This chain links TRBV5-1 with TRBJ2-7; 10 nucleotides match TRBD1. The CDR3 runs to 16 residues. The trim removed 0 bases at V and 2 bases at J, leaving 5 bases unmatched. Germline V gives CDR1 SGHRS, CDR2 YFSETQ. The CDR3 region has the DNA TGCGCCAGCAGCTTGGGCGGGGACAGGGGCCCCTACGAGCAGTACTTC. Protein product: CASSLGGDRGPYEQYF.

CDR3 bases: TGTGCCAGCAGCTTCCCCGGACAGGGGGCCTACGAGCAGTACTTC. Translated, it gives CASSFPGQGAYEQYF. The chain uses TRBV5-4 and TRBJ2-7; the match to TRBD1 covers 10 bases. This CDR3 is built from 15 residues. CDR1 and CDR2 (germline): SGHNT, YYREEE (reference sequence). V lost 2 bases and J lost 2; bases outside the gene matches: 4.

The rearrangement joins TRBV7-9 to TRBJ2-1, with D maybe TRBD1 (5 bases). This CDR3 comprises 14 residues. The V end was cut by 6 bases, the J end by 6 bases, with 15 bases between. Per the germline V gene, CDR1 is SEHNR and CDR2 is FQNEAQ (reference sequence). The CDR3 region is CASRSSKRGNEQFF. CDR3 DNA: TGTGCCAGCAGGTCCTCAAAAAGGGGCAATGAGCAGTTCTTC.

The V gene is TRBV6-1, the J gene TRBJ2-5; the D gene is possibly TRBD1 (6 bases). CDR1 MNHNS and CDR2 SASEGT come from the germline V gene. V was cut by 9 bases and J by 2 bases, with 19 bases left in between. The CDR3 has 15 amino acids. Here the CDR3 reads CASENGQKKQETQYF. The DNA of the CDR3 is TGTGCCAGTGAGAACGGACAGAAAAAACAAGAGACCCAGTACTTC.

The rearrangement links TRBV10-3 to TRBJ2-5; possible D gene TRBD1, 6 bases. Germline loops: CDR1 ENHRY, CDR2 SYGVKD. This CDR3 spans 16 amino acids. V lost 6 bases, J lost 2 bases, and 19 bases lay in between. The CDR3 nucleotides read TGTGCCATCAGAACCACCCCACAGGGTTCACAAGAGACCCAGTACTTC. This sequence encodes CAIRTTPQGSQETQYF.

The chain links TRBV5-1 to TRBJ2-2; D remains unclear. CDR3 size: 16 residues. CDR1 is SGHRS and CDR2 is YFSETQ in the germline V gene. The V end was cut by 0 bases, the J end by 2 bases, with 11 bases between. In nucleotides, the CDR3 is TGCGCCAGCAGCTTGGTTGCCGATCTAAACACCGGGGAGCTGTTTTTT. Its translation: CASSLVADLNTGELFF.

The count of this clone is one. CDR3 nucleotides: TGTGCCAGCAGCTTGGAGGGGGCTTCCACAGATACGCAGTATTTT. Translated, it gives CASSLEGASTDTQYF. The V gene is TRBV7-3, the J gene TRBJ2-3, with D maybe TRBD1 (7 bases). The ends were cut back, 3 bases at V and 2 bases at J, with 12 bases in the middle. CDR3 length: 15 amino acids. Germline lookup yields CDR1 SGHTA and CDR2 FQGTGA.

This clone was seen a single time. The chain combines TRBV27 with TRBJ1-6, with unresolved D. The CDR3 is made up of 20 amino acids. The V gene lost 6 bases and the J gene lost 2 bases, with 26 bases spanning the gap. Germline V gives CDR1 MNHEY, CDR2 SMNVEV (reference sequence). CDR3 sequence reads: CASSFMSEYDIITYNSPLHF. The CDR3 nucleotides read TGTGCCAGCAGCTTTATGAGTGAGTACGATATCATTACCTATAATTCACCCCTCCACTTT.

The chain combines TRBV7-6 with TRBJ1-1; 8 nucleotides line up with TRBD1. This CDR3 has 20 residues. Trimming at V came to 2 bases and at J to 0 bases, leaving 17 bases not matched to a gene. The germline gives CDR1 SGHVS, CDR2 FNYEAQ. The CDR3 region is CASSLLEQGGDWGMNTEAFF. CDR3 nucleotide sequence: TGTGCCAGCAGCTTACTGGAACAGGGGGGAGATTGGGGCATGAACACTGAAGCTTTCTTT.

The J gene is TRBJ2-7, the V gene TRBV10-3, with TRBD1 matching over 7 bases. The V segment lost 6 bases and the J segment 0 bases; nucleotides outside the gene matches: 5. The CDR3 extends over 14 amino acids. Germline lookup yields CDR1 ENHRY and CDR2 SYGVKD. In DNA form, the CDR3 reads TGTGCCATCAGGAGACAGGGACCCTCCTACGAGCAGTACTTC. This sequence encodes CAIRRQGPSYEQYF.

The chain joins TRBV7-2 to TRBJ1-1; maybe TRBD1 (5 bases). Trimming took 2 bases from V and 1 from J, leaving 14 bases between them. The germline CDR1 and CDR2 sequences are SGHTA and FQGNSA. CDR3 length: 16 amino acids. The CDR3 DNA reads as TGTGCCAGCAGCTTATCGCGGGGGGGGAGGAACACTGAAGCTTTCTTT. As protein: CASSLSRGGRNTEAFF.

The chain couples TRBV7-2 to TRBJ1-3; TRBD1 is a possible D gene (6 bases). Germline V CDR1 and CDR2: SGHTA, FQGNSA. The CDR3 is 14 amino acids. Trimming removed 6 bases from V and 4 bases from J, with 13 bases in between. CDR3 in DNA: TGTGCCAGCAGAGTCCCCCAGGGGGGAAACACCATATATTTT. The encoded protein is CASRVPQGGNTIYF.

The chain recombines TRBV6-1 with TRBJ2-3, with a possible D match to TRBD1 (6 bases). The V gene lost 6 bases and the J gene lost 0 bases, with 10 bases spanning the gap. CDR1 is MNHNS, CDR2 SASEGT, per germline. This CDR3 contains 14 residues. This CDR3 reads CASRRQASTDTQYF. The DNA of the CDR3 is TGTGCCAGCAGGCGACAGGCGAGCACAGATACGCAGTATTTT.

The chain has TRBV10-3 and TRBJ1-2; 8 bases are shared with TRBD1. The germline gives CDR1 ENHRY, CDR2 SYGVKD. CDR3 length: 16 residues. With V trimmed by 3 bases and J by 2 bases, 8 bases remained unmatched. CDR3 residues: CAISDPGQGENYGYTF. The CDR3 nucleotides are TGTGCCATCAGTGACCCCGGACAGGGAGAAAACTATGGCTACACCTTC.

Here the CDR3 DNA reads TGTGCCAGCAGTTATGATCGGACGAGGGCTAATTCACCCCTCCACTTT. Translated: CASSYDRTRANSPLHF. The V and J genes are TRBV6-5 and TRBJ1-6, with unresolved D. V lost 3 bases and J 6 bases, leaving 15 bases between the germline ends. The germline V gene has CDR1 MNHEY and CDR2 SVGAGI. The CDR3 has 16 residues.

The V gene is TRBV2, the J gene TRBJ2-1; 8 bases map to TRBD1. J was trimmed by 6 bases and V by 8 bases; bases with no gene match: 12. The CDR3 has 15 amino acids. The germline V gene encodes CDR1 SNHLY and CDR2 FYNNEI. CDR3 nucleotides: TGTGCCAGCGGCCCAGACAGGGGCCATACCAATGAGCAGTTCTTC. Amino acids: CASGPDRGHTNEQFF.

This chain links TRBV25-1 with TRBJ1-4, with D possibly being TRBD1 (5 bases). The CDR3 is 13 amino acids. The V gene lost 8 bases and the J gene lost 1 base, with 8 bases spanning the gap. In germline, CDR1 is MGHDK, CDR2 SYGVNS. CDR3 nucleotide sequence: TGTGCCAGCGGAGGGGTAACTAATGAAAAACTGTTTTTT. It encodes CASGGVTNEKLFF.

The rearrangement uses TRBV6-6 and TRBJ1-1; 10 nucleotides agree with TRBD1. With 11 bases clipped from V and 4 bases from J, the junction kept 7 bases outside the gene matches. Germline V gives CDR1 MNHNY, CDR2 SVGAGI (reference sequence). The CDR3 is 13 residues long. This CDR3 is CAGGTGVSTEAFF. CDR3 nucleotides: TGTGCCGGCGGGACAGGGGTTTCCACTGAAGCTTTCTTT.

The rearrangement links TRBV10-3 to TRBJ2-7, with 8 bases identical to TRBD2. CDR1 ENHRY and CDR2 SYGVKD come from the germline V gene. The CDR3 extends over 14 amino acids. The junction had 13 bases not matched to a gene; V was cut back by 8 bases and J by 7 bases. In DNA form, the CDR3 reads TGTGCCATCCTAGGGGCGGGGGGACCGGGGGAGCAGTACTTC. Protein sequence: CAILGAGGPGEQYF.

The CDR3 loop reads CASSLVAGYSTDTQYF. CDR3 sequence (DNA): TGTGCCAGCAGCTTGGTGGCAGGTTATAGCACAGATACGCAGTATTTT. The J gene is TRBJ2-3, the V gene TRBV5-4; D is undetermined. The CDR3 is 16 residues long. V was trimmed by 0 bases and J by 0 bases, leaving 11 bases between them. Germline V CDR1 and CDR2: SGHNT, YYREEE (reference sequence).